The next 13 T cell receptor beta chains were all read from a single sample in a study of blood T cell repertoires in COVID-19. Sequencing used immunoSEQ multiplex PCR; TCRdb keeps in-frame clones, though not all of them. Of hundreds of thousands of clones listed, more than 80% are singletons. Material: peripheral blood. The receptor source for this set is a woman older than 75 with COVID-19, enrolled during active disease.

V gene TRBV25-1 combines with J gene TRBJ2-4; possibly TRBD1 for D (6 bases). V was cut by 4 bases and J by 5 bases, with 12 bases left in between. This CDR3 has 14 amino acids. Germline CDR1 and CDR2: MGHDK and SYGVNS. Here the CDR3 DNA reads TGTGCCAGCAGTGCGTGGGGGCAGGAAAACATTCAGTACTTC. Residues: CASSAWGQENIQYF.

The chain has TRBV3-1 (or the pseudogene TRBV3-2) and TRBJ2-4; 8 nucleotides agree with TRBD1. Germline assignment: CDR1 LGHDT and CDR2 YNNKEL (reference sequence). The CDR3 consists of 16 residues. V was clipped by 5 bases and J by 2 bases; unmatched bases: 8. Here the CDR3 reads CASSFRQGASKNIQYF. DNA for the CDR3: TGTGCCAGCAGCTTCAGGCAGGGGGCGTCCAAAAACATTCAGTACTTC.

This clone was recorded a few times. CDR3 DNA sequence: TGTGCCAGCAGCTTAAGCGGGAATGTCAGGAATGAGCAGTTCTTC. It specifies CASSLSGNVRNEQFF. The gene calls are TRBV11-2 and TRBJ2-1; TRBD2 matches at 7 bases. The trim removed 2 bases at V and 7 bases at J, leaving 8 bases unmatched. The germline CDR1 and CDR2 sequences are SGHAT and FQNNGV. The CDR3 covers 15 residues.

The chain has TRBV27 and TRBJ1-6, with D uncertain. Trimming cost V 0 bases and J 9 bases, with 12 bases left between them. Germline V lookup: CDR1 MNHEY, CDR2 SMNVEV (reference sequence). The CDR3 totals 15 residues. CDR3 protein: CASSLSQSRGSPLHF. The CDR3 DNA reads as TGTGCCAGCAGTTTATCCCAGTCCCGGGGTTCACCCCTCCACTTT.

The rearrangement links TRBV30 to TRBJ1-3, with a tentative D call TRBD1 (5 bases). The germline V and J ends were trimmed by 3 bases and 2 bases, with 11 bases remaining between them. The germline gives CDR1 GTSNPN, CDR2 SVGIG (reference sequence). There are 14 residues in the CDR3. The DNA for the CDR3 is TGTGCCTGGAGCTACAGGACCACTGGAAACACCATATATTTT. Protein: CAWSYRTTGNTIYF.

The gene calls are TRBV6-1 and TRBJ2-1, with 9 positions matching TRBD2. CDR1 MNHNS and CDR2 SASEGT come from the germline V gene. Unmatched junction bases numbered 15, after V lost 2 bases and J lost 10 bases. CDR3 length: 17 residues. In nucleotides, the CDR3 is TGTGCCAGCAGTGAATATAGACTAGCGGATCCCATTGAGGAGCAGTTCTTC. This gives the protein CASSEYRLADPIEEQFF.

This chain uses TRBV30 with TRBJ1-6, with TRBD1 identical over 9 bases. Germline trimming cut 0 bases from V and 4 bases from J; bases unmatched to any gene: 1. The germline V gene has CDR1 GTSNPN and CDR2 SVGIG (reference sequence). The CDR3 has 15 residues. The CDR3 sequence is CAWSVGTGYNSPLHF. The CDR3 bases are TGTGCCTGGAGTGTGGGGACAGGGTATAATTCACCCCTCCACTTT.

The gene calls are TRBV18 and TRBJ2-3; tentatively, D is TRBD2 (5 bases). Looked up from germline, CDR1 is KGHSH and CDR2 is LQKENI. The CDR3 has 14 residues. Deletions cut 2 bases from V and 6 bases from J, with 12 bases between. CDR3 DNA sequence: TGTGCCAGCTCACCAGATCTAGCCCCCGATACGCAGTATTTT. It codes for CASSPDLAPDTQYF.

This chain joins TRBV5-1 and TRBJ2-2; perhaps TRBD2 as D (6 bases). The CDR3 has 16 residues. Germline V gives CDR1 SGHRS, CDR2 YFSETQ. V shed 3 bases and J shed 0 bases, with 12 bases lying between them. The CDR3 coding sequence is TGCGCCAGCAGCTCCCTGGGAGGTTCGAACACCGGGGAGCTGTTTTTT. Its protein is CASSSLGGSNTGELFF.

This chain joins TRBV28 and TRBJ2-1, with 8 bases lining up with TRBD2. The CDR3 is 17 residues long. The V gene's germline CDR1 is MDHEN and CDR2 SYDVKM. V was clipped by 3 bases and J by 9 bases; unmatched bases: 16. The CDR3 reads CASSFKGLLSGRVEQFF. The CDR3 coding sequence is TGTGCCAGCAGTTTTAAGGGGCTTTTAAGCGGGAGAGTTGAGCAGTTCTTC.

This clone was detected a few times. This chain links TRBV19 with TRBJ2-3; 10 bases are shared with TRBD2. The CDR3 runs 15 residues. Germline V CDR1 and CDR2: LNHDA, SQIVND (reference sequence). V shed 7 bases, J shed 2 bases, and the junction held 6 bases outside the gene matches. CDR3 sequence: CASKASGRDTDTQYF. DNA of the CDR3: TGTGCCAGTAAGGCTAGCGGGAGAGACACAGATACGCAGTATTTT.

This rearrangement joins TRBV11-2 to TRBJ2-7; D might be TRBD2 (5 bases). Germline CDR1 is SGHAT and CDR2 is FQNNGV. Deletions cut 1 base from V and 7 bases from J, with 14 bases between. This CDR3 has 14 amino acids. CDR3 DNA sequence: TGTGCCAGCAGCTTAGCACCATTTTCGGGGGAGCAGTACTTC. Translating it yields CASSLAPFSGEQYF.

This clone was detected once. CDR3 sequence reads: CAWSVDSGTDYGYTF. CDR3 bases: TGTGCCTGGAGTGTAGATAGCGGGACGGACTATGGCTACACCTTC. V usage is TRBV30 and J usage is TRBJ1-2; possible D gene TRBD1, 5 bases. V shed 0 bases and J shed 3 bases, with 14 bases lying between them. The CDR3 length is 15 residues. In germline, CDR1 is GTSNPN, CDR2 SVGIG (reference sequence).